Listed below are T cell receptor beta chains from one sample, sequenced in a study of T cell responses to AZD1222 COVID-19 vaccine. TCRdb's copy holds only in-frame clones and misses some; the assay was immunoSEQ multiplex PCR. The sample has 140,000 or so clones, approximately 88% seen once. The starting material was peripheral blood, obtained 28 days after the second dose of the MenACWY control vaccine. The receptors originated from an adult who received the MenACWY meningococcal vaccine as a control. Both conserved end residues are part of each CDR3. Fields, in order: clone size, D gene, V gene, J gene, CDR3 DNA, CDR3 protein. A D gene is named only where the DNA matches it firmly. Rows may omit the clone size; those that give it use once, few, many or a size class.

.	.	TRBV5-1	TRBJ1-2	TGCGCCAGCAGCTTAAACAGGGATGGCTACACCTTC	CASSLNRDGYTF
.	.	TRBV3-1/TRBV3-2	TRBJ2-1	TGTGCCAGCAGCAACCGGGACATCGGCTACAATGAGCAGTTCTTC	CASSNRDIGYNEQFF
few	.	TRBV30	TRBJ1-1	TGTGCCTGGAGCTGGCAGAGGAACACTGAAGCTTTCTTT	CAWSWQRNTEAFF
once	.	TRBV14	TRBJ2-3	TGTGCCAGCAGCCATCGAGATACGCAGTATTTT	CASSHRDTQYF
many	.	TRBV11-3	TRBJ2-6	TGTGCCAGCAGCTTAAGTTTTGGGGCCAACGTCCTGACTTTC	CASSLSFGANVLTF
.	TRBD2	TRBV7-6	TRBJ2-1	TGTGCCAGCAGCCCGACTAGCGGGAACTACAATGAGCAGTTCTTC	CASSPTSGNYNEQFF
once	.	TRBV5-1	TRBJ2-7	TGCGCCAGCAGCCCAGGGGCGGCAGGGAGGAGGTACGAGCAGTACTTC	CASSPGAAGRRYEQYF
.	.	TRBV5-1	TRBJ1-1	TGCGCCAGCAGCTTGGAAACGAACACTGAAGCTTTCTTT	CASSLETNTEAFF
.	.	TRBV21-1	TRBJ2-5	TGTGCCAGCAGCAAACCCCCCTGGGAGACCCAGTACTTC	CASSKPPWETQYF
.	.	TRBV6-6	TRBJ1-5	TGTGCCAGCAGTTCCCACATCGGGGCAAATCAGCCCCAGCATTTT	CASSSHIGANQPQHF
.	TRBD1	TRBV7-9	TRBJ1-4	TGTGCCAGCAGCCCCCATAAGAGGGACAGGGGAGGGAATGAAAAACTGTTTTTT	CASSPHKRDRGGNEKLFF
.	.	TRBV6-2/TRBV6-3	TRBJ2-1	TGTGCCAGCAGTTACTCCCCTCCGACAGGAGTATACAATGAGCAGTTCTTC	CASSYSPPTGVYNEQFF
.	.	TRBV20-1	TRBJ2-3	TGCAGTGCTAGTCGGGAGCGGTTCAGCACAGATACGCAGTATTTT	CSASRERFSTDTQYF
.	.	TRBV9	TRBJ2-4	TGTGCCAGCAGCGTAGAGTGGGGACAAAACATTCAGTACTTC	CASSVEWGQNIQYF
.	TRBD1	TRBV18	TRBJ1-1	TGTGCCAGCTCAGCTGGGACAGGGAATGAAGCTTTCTTT	CASSAGTGNEAFF
.	TRBD1	TRBV5-5	TRBJ1-4	TGTGCCAGCAGCCTGAGAGGAACAGGGGGAGAAAAACTGTTTTTT	CASSLRGTGGEKLFF
.	TRBD1	TRBV30	TRBJ1-2	TGTGCCTGGAGTTCCTACCGGGACAGCTATGGCTACACCTTC	CAWSSYRDSYGYTF
.	.	TRBV7-2	TRBJ2-2	TGTGCCAGCAGCCCGGCCGGGACGCCCACCGGGGAGCTGTTTTTT	CASSPAGTPTGELFF
.	.	TRBV28	TRBJ1-4	TGTGCCAGCAGTTGGGGTGGTGACGAAAAACTGTTTTTT	CASSWGGDEKLFF
.	.	TRBV11-2	TRBJ2-3	TGTGCCAGCAGCTTAGATCGGACAGATACGCAGTATTTT	CASSLDRTDTQYF